The source of this T cell receptor (beta chain) is a study of beta chain features in type 1 diabetes. This clone was recorded a few times. Expressed TCRB transcripts were sequenced because the isolated RNA had all been reverse transcribed beforehand. Sequenced by immunoSEQ multiplex PCR; TCRdb stores in-frame clones only, minus some. Here the sample spans roughly 140,000 clones, over 8.5% being singletons. The sample taken for sequencing was central memory CD4+ T cells from blood. The source of this sequence is a man younger than 35 in good health.

The CDR3: CASSPLGLAGRSGDTQYF. As DNA, the CDR3 is TGTGCCAGCAGCCCCCTCGGGCTAGCGGGGCGGAGTGGAGATACGCAGTATTTT. The chain links TRBV7-2 to TRBJ2-3, with TRBD2 matching 9 bases. J was trimmed by 5 bases and V by 5 bases; bases with no gene match: 17. The V gene's germline CDR1 is SGHTA and CDR2 FQGNSA. CDR3 length equals 18 residues.